A single T cell receptor (beta chain) is shown here with its context. Its target antigen remains unknown. No much larger clone exists at a distance of one base, and base qualities are not known. One collaborating source in Seattle enrolled patients while the patients were actively infected and followed the patients over time throughout the course of disease. Collaborating institutions collected whole blood in K2EDTA tubes following their own protocols. For TCRbeta analysis, collaborators shipped samples in one of three forms: frozen whole blood, isolated PBMCs, or DNA extracted from either of those sample types. These data originate in a study of blood T cell repertoires in COVID-19 (TCRdb year 2020). A note on the overall study: Samples covering the acute and convalescent phases of COVID-19 were provided by collaborators in the United States, Italy and Spain. The prospective study material was composed of cDNA or gDNA derived from T cells, B-cell-depleted T cells, or PBMCs. Where available, HLA class I and class II types were taken from metadata supplied by the sample provider and were not determined by assay-based typing. A de-identified subject ID, COVID-19 status, age in years and sex were almost always included in the sample metadata. The samples were drawn from the first 160 participants of the ongoing ImmuneRACE study and from 1,200 or so subjects provided by 6 global collaborators. Subjects who had been exposed to COVID-19, were actively infected with it, or had recovered from it provided the deeply sampled blood TCRbeta repertoires that made up the dataset. The repertoires were made available in a free public database intended to serve as a resource for research on the immune response to SARS-CoV-2.

Broader findings and caveats from the paper: The amount of clinical and demographic metadata varied by source and participant and was provided uncurated.

Including the terminal cysteine and phenylalanine, the CDR3 comprises 15 residues. The sequence is cut down to CDR3 DNA, 45 bases in frame from base 1. CDR1 is given as SGHTA and CDR2 as FQGTGA, both from the germline V gene. V ends up 5 bases short and J 5 bases short, with an unmatched junction base count of 8. The immunoSEQ Assay, a bias-controlled multiplex PCR, was used to amplify TCRbeta CDR3 regions from genomic DNA. The authors processed their data as follows. The number of nucleated cells in each sample was estimated by amplification of reference gene primers within the assay. Sequence reads were collapsed and filtered to measure the absolute abundance of every unique TCRbeta CDR3 rearrangement. For each sample, productive Simpson clonality was calculated as the square root of Simpson's diversity index over productive rearrangements. TCRdb retrieved this table from immuneACCESS and kept in-frame rearrangements only. Not all clones are present; in checked studies, unresolved V genes account for under half, and no reason is known for the remainder. The V and J calls and clone size were taken over from that table, and D and trimming were inferred from the DNA. This sample lists about 170,000 clones; 65% to 90% were detected once. The ten largest clones capture 6.5% to 8.5% of the sample.

Material: peripheral blood. The sequence was obtained from a woman between 40 and 55 years old with COVID-19, enrolled during active disease. The chain employs TRBV7-3 and TRBJ2-5, and 10 junction bases match TRBD1. The sequenced DNA: TGTGCCAGCAGCCCCGACAGGGGGCGCGTGGAGACCCAGTACTTC. This sequence encodes CASSPDRGRVETQYF. Supplemented by the reference TRBV7-3 and TRBJ2-5 proteins around the CDR3, the complete variable domain is GAGVSQTPSNKVTEKGKYVELRCDPISGHTALYWYRQSLGQGPEFLIYFQGTGAADDSGLPNDRFFAVRPEGSVSTLKIQRTERGDSAVYLCASSPDRGRVETQYFGPGTRLLVL.